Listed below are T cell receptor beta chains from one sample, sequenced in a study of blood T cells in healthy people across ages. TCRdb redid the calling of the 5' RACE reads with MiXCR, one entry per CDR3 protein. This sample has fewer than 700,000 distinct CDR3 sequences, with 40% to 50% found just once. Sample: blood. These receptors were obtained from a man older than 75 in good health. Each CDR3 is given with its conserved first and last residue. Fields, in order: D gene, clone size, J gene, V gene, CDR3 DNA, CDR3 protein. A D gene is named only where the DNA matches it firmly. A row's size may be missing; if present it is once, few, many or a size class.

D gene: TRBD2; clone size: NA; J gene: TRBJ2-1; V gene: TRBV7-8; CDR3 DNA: TGTGCCAGCAGCCGGGAGCGGGGATACAATGAGCAGTTCTTC; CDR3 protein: CASSRERGYNEQFF
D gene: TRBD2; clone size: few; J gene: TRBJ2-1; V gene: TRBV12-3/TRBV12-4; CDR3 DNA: TGTGCCAGCAGTGCACTAGCGAGGGCCTTAGGTGAGCAGTTCTTC; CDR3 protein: CASSALARALGEQFF
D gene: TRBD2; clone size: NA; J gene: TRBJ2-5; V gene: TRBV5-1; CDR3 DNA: TGCGCCAGCAGCACCACCGCTATCGGGGCGGGAGGGGCGAAAGAGACCCAGTACTTC; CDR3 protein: CASSTTAIGAGGAKETQYF
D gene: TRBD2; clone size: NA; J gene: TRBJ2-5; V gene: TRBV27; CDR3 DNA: TGTGCCAGCAGTGCTAGGACTAGCAGACAAGAGACCCAGTACTTC; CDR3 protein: CASSARTSRQETQYF
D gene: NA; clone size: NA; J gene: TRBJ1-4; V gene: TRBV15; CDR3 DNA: TGCGCCACCAGCAGGGGATTAGGCGGGCCTAATGAAAAACTGTTTTTT; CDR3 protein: CATSRGLGGPNEKLFF
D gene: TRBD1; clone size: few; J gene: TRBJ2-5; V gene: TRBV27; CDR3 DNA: TGTGCCAGCAGTCCCCCTCCGGGACAGGGGAGATTCAAAGAGACCCAGTACTTC; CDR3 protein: CASSPPPGQGRFKETQYF
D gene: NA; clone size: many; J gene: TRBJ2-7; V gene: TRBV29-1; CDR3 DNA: TGCAGCGTTCTTACAGGGGGGGGCTACGAGCAGTACTTC; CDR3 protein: CSVLTGGGYEQYF
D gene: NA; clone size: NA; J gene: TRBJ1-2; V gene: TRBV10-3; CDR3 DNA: TGTGCCATCAGGCCCGGGGACCACTATGGCTACACCTTC; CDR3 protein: CAIRPGDHYGYTF
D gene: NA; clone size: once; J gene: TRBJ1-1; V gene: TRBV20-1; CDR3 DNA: TGCAGTTCCCGGCCCGGACAGAACACTGAAGCTTTCTTT; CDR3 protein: CSSRPGQNTEAFF
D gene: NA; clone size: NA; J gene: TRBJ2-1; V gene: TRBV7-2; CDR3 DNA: TGTGCCAGCAGCTTAGACCAGGGCTGGGCGAGGGAGCAGTTCTTC; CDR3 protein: CASSLDQGWAREQFF
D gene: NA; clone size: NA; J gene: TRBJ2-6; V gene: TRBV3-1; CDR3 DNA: TGTGCCAGCAGCTCTCAGGCGAGGGAAGCAGGGGCCAACGTCCTGACTTTC; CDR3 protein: CASSSQAREAGANVLTF
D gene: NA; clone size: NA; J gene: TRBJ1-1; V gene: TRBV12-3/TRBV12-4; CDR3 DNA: TGTGCCAGCAGTTCGTCGGACAGCCCGAACACTGAAGCTTTCTTT; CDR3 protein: CASSSSDSPNTEAFF
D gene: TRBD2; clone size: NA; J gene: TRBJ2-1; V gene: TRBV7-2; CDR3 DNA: TGTGCCAGCAGCTTAGGAAGGCGGGAGGGCCGATACAATGAGCAGTTCTTC; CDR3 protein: CASSLGRREGRYNEQFF
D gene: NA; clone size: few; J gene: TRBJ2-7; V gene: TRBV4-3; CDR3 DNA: TGCGCCAGCAGCCAAGAAATGGGTGCGGCTTTAGCCTACGAGCAGTACTTC; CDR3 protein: CASSQEMGAALAYEQYF
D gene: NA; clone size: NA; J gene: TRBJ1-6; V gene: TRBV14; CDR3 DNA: TGTGCCAGCAGCCAAACCGGGACGGCTAATTCACCCCTCCACTTT; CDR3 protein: CASSQTGTANSPLHF
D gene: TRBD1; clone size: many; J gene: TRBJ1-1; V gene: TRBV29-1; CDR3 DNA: TGCAGCGTTGCGACAGGGACCGGAACTGAAGCTTTCTTT; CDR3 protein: CSVATGTGTEAFF
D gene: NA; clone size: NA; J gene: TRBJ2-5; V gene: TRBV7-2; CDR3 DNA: TGTGCCAGCAGCCCAAAGAGGACAGTGGGGACCCAGTACTTC; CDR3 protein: CASSPKRTVGTQYF
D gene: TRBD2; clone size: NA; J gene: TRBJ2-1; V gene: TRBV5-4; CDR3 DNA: TGTGCCAGCAACACCGGGGGGGACAATGAGCAGTTCTTC; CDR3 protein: CASNTGGDNEQFF
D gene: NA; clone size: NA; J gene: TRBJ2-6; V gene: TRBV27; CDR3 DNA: TGTGCCAGCAGTCGACAGAGGACCTCTGAGGCCAACGTCCTGACTTTC; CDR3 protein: CASSRQRTSEANVLTF
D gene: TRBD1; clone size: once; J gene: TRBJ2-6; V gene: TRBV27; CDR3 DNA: TGTGCCAGCAGTTTAACGGGACAGGGGCCGAGAGGGGCCAACGTCCTGACTTTC; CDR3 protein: CASSLTGQGPRGANVLTF
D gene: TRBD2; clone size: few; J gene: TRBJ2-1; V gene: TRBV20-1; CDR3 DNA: TGCAGTGCTCCAAATCTAGCGGGGGGCAACAATGAGCAGTTCTTC; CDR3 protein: CSAPNLAGGNNEQFF
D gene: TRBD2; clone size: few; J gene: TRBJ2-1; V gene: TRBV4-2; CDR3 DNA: TGTGCCAGCAGCCAAGGGCCTAGCGGGGGGTCCTACAATGAGCAGTTCTTC; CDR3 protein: CASSQGPSGGSYNEQFF
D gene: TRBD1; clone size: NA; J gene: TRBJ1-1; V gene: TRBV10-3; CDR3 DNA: TGTGCCATCAGTGATACAGGGGCGGTGAACACTGAAGCTTTCTTT; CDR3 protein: CAISDTGAVNTEAFF
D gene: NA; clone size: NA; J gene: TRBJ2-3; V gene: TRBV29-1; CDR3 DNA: TGCAGCGTTGGAGGGGGGGCCACAGATACGCAGTATTTT; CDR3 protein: CSVGGGATDTQYF
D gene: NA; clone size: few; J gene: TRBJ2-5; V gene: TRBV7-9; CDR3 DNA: TGTGCCAGCAGCTTAAAGGCTAACCAAGAGACCCAGTACTTC; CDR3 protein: CASSLKANQETQYF
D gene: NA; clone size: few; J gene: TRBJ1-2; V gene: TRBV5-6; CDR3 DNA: TGTGCCAGCAGCTTGAGGCTGGGGGCTAACTATGGCTACACCTTC; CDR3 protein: CASSLRLGANYGYTF
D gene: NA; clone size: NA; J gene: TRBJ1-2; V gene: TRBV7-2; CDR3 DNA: TGTGCCAGCAGCCCGAGTCGGTTCGGCTATGGCTACACCTTC; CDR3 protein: CASSPSRFGYGYTF
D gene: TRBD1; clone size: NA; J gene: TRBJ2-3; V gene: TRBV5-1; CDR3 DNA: TGCGCCAGCAGCCGAACACAGGGGCGGACAGATACGCAGTATTTT; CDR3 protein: CASSRTQGRTDTQYF
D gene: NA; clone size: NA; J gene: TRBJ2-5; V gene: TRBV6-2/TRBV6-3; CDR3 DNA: TGTGCCAGCACCCAAACCCACGGAGGTGAGCAGTACTTC; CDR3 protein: CASTQTHGGEQYF